The source of this TCR beta chain is a study of Graves' ophthalmopathy and Graves' hyperthyroidism. Study information: The study drew peripheral blood at initial diagnosis, before any treatment.

The CDR3 sequence is 16 residues long. Germline V gene lookup returns CDR1 SNHLY and CDR2 FYNNEI. Trimming took off 3 bases at V and 3 bases at J, with 17 bases between the two ends. Investigators amplified TCR beta CDR3 regions from RNA transcripts. HTBI primers served in a first-round RT-PCR, which a second-round multiplex PCR followed. TCRdb reprocessed the multiplex PCR reads via MiXCR and lists one record per CDR3 protein. The repertoire holds 300,000 or so distinct CDR3 sequences, 15% to 20% seen once, with roughly 12% in the top ten. This clonotype was recorded many times. The chain couples TRBV2 to TRBJ1-2, with D perhaps matching TRBD1 (5 bases). Sequenced: peripheral blood. This receptor was identified in an adult man with Graves' ophthalmopathy. Here the CDR3 DNA reads TGTGCCAGCAGTGACGGGCTCAGAGGGGCGGACTATGGCTACACCTTC. Translating gives CASSDGLRGADYGYTF.